This is a list of T cell receptor beta chains from one sample in a study of OX40 agonist ivuxolimab in advanced cancers. TCRdb's copy holds only in-frame clones and misses some; the assay was immunoSEQ multiplex PCR. The sample yields just under 9,000 clones, about 88% seen once. Sequences were derived from CD4+ or CD8+ T cells sorted from blood, sampled in a trial of the OX40 agonist ivuxolimab. Source of these receptors: an adult with an advanced solid tumor such as melanoma, head and neck, liver or kidney cancer. CDR3s include the opening cysteine and the closing phenylalanine or tryptophan. A D gene is named only where the DNA matches it firmly. Not every row has a clone size; where given, it reads once, few, many or a size class.

d_call clone_size j_call v_call cdr3_nt cdr3_aa
TRBD1 . TRBJ1-5 TRBV7-3 TGTGCCAGCAGCGGGGGACAGGCCCAGCATTTT CASSGGQAQHF
. . TRBJ1-2 TRBV29-1 TGCAGCGTCAGGACGGCCTATGGCTACACCTTC CSVRTAYGYTF
TRBD1 . TRBJ1-1 TRBV10-3 TGTGCCATCAGAGGGACAGGGGTAGCTTTCTTT CAIRGTGVAFF
. once TRBJ1-1 TRBV9 TGTGCCAGCAGTGGCGCCTCGACCCAGGGGTTGACTGAAGCTTTCTTT CASSGASTQGLTEAFF
. . TRBJ2-7 TRBV6-6 TGTGCCAGCAGCCCTCCCGACACCTACGAGCAGTACTTC CASSPPDTYEQYF
TRBD1 . TRBJ2-1 TRBV2 TGTGCCAGCAGTCTCGACAGGGCCCCAAACTATGAGCAGTTCTTC CASSLDRAPNYEQFF
. . TRBJ1-1 TRBV19 TGTGCCAGTAGTAACAGGGAGATAGTCGAAGCTTTCTTT CASSNREIVEAFF
. . TRBJ1-1 TRBV12-5 TGTGCTAGTGGTTTCTCCGGGACAAAACACACTGAAGCTTTCTTT CASGFSGTKHTEAFF
TRBD1 few TRBJ2-7 TRBV28 TGTGCCAGCAGCTCCCCGCAGGGGGCTAGGTCCTACGAGCAGTACTTC CASSSPQGARSYEQYF
. . TRBJ2-1 TRBV5-4 TGTGCCAGCAGCTTGATAAGCGGGCCCCCCTACAATGAGCAGTTCTTC CASSLISGPPYNEQFF
. . TRBJ2-2 TRBV5-1 TGCGCCAGCAGCTTGGGCGGCGGGGAGCTGTTTTTT CASSLGGGELFF
. . TRBJ2-1 TRBV6-4 TGTGCCAGCAGTGACTCGAGACTCGAGGAATCCTACAATGAGCAGTTCTTC CASSDSRLEESYNEQFF
. few TRBJ2-1 TRBV28 TGTGCCAGCAGTTCCACCCGCTCTACCCGGGCCGCTAACAATGAGCAGTTCTTC CASSSTRSTRAANNEQFF
. . TRBJ1-1 TRBV7-8 TGTGCCAGCAGCTTAGGACAGGTGAACACTGAAGCTTTCTTT CASSLGQVNTEAFF
. . TRBJ1-1 TRBV19 TGTGCCAGTAGGGACGGACTGAACACTGAAGCTTTCTTT CASRDGLNTEAFF
. . TRBJ2-7 TRBV2 TGTGCCAGCAGTGATGGGACGGACTCCTACGAGCAGTACTTC CASSDGTDSYEQYF
. . TRBJ2-7 TRBV5-4 TGTGCCAGCAGCCAGAATCGGGTGAACGAGCAGTACTTC CASSQNRVNEQYF
TRBD1 . TRBJ2-3 TRBV4-3 TGCGCCAGCAGCCAAGGCAGGGGGACACCCTTAGATACGCAGTATTTT CASSQGRGTPLDTQYF
TRBD2 . TRBJ2-3 TRBV11-2 TGTGCCAGCATAAATCTAGCGGGGGGGCCAGGAGATACGCAGTATTTT CASINLAGGPGDTQYF
TRBD2 . TRBJ2-1 TRBV7-3 TGTGCCAGCGAAAGGACTAGCGGGAGCAATGAGCAGTTCTTC CASERTSGSNEQFF
. few TRBJ2-2 TRBV7-9 TGTGCCAGCAGCTTGAGTTTTAAGGGGCTCAACACCGGGGAGCTGTTTTTT CASSLSFKGLNTGELFF
TRBD2 . TRBJ2-3 TRBV6-6 TGTGCCAGCAGAACCGGGACTAGCGGGACAGATACGCAGTATTTT CASRTGTSGTDTQYF
TRBD2 . TRBJ2-7 TRBV4-2 TGTGCCAGCAGCCAACTAGCGGGGACCTACGAGCAGTACTTC CASSQLAGTYEQYF
. . TRBJ1-2 TRBV5-1 TGCGCCAGCAGCTTGGGGCTGGGAGGCAACTATGGCTACACCTTC CASSLGLGGNYGYTF
TRBD1 . TRBJ2-1 TRBV9 TGTGCCAGCAGCGTTGGGACAGGGGTCAGCAATGAGCAGTTCTTC CASSVGTGVSNEQFF
. . TRBJ1-1 TRBV19 TGTGCCAGCAGCGAGGGGGGACTTAACACTGAAGCTTTCTTT CASSEGGLNTEAFF
. . TRBJ2-2 TRBV5-5 TGTGCCAGCAGCTCCACGGTGGCTAGGGGGAACACCGGGGAGCTGTTTTTT CASSSTVARGNTGELFF
. . TRBJ2-2 TRBV4-3 TGCGCCAGCAGCCAAGAGATTACCGGGGAGCTGTTTTTT CASSQEITGELFF
TRBD2 . TRBJ2-3 TRBV5-4 TGTGCCAGCAGCTTAACTAGCGGGGGAACAGATACGCAGTATTTT CASSLTSGGTDTQYF
. . TRBJ2-7 TRBV2 TGTGCCAGCAGTGGCAGATTCTCCTACGAGCAGTACTTC CASSGRFSYEQYF
. . TRBJ1-2 TRBV27 TGTGCCAGCAGTCTGACCGGGACACTTTATGGCTACACCTTC CASSLTGTLYGYTF
TRBD1 . TRBJ2-5 TRBV28 TGTGCCAGCAGACAAGGGACAGGGGAGTTGGAGACCCAGTACTTC CASRQGTGELETQYF
TRBD1 . TRBJ1-2 TRBV15 TGTGCCACCAGCAACACAGGGGTTGAGTTCTATGGCTACACCTTC CATSNTGVEFYGYTF
. . TRBJ1-1 TRBV4-3 TGCGCCAGCAGCCAAGAAGTCCTAACTAACACTGAAGCTTTCTTT CASSQEVLTNTEAFF